These 13 T cell receptor beta chains came from one sample sequenced in a study of blood T cell repertoires in COVID-19. Method: immunoSEQ multiplex PCR; TCRdb's copy keeps in-frame clones and lacks some. The table lists 200,000 to 250,000 clones, 88% of them singletons. The specimen was PBMCs or T cells enriched from blood (not recorded which). The receptor source for this set is a woman aged 25 to 45 who had been exposed to COVID-19.

DNA for the CDR3: TGTGCTAGTGGTTTAAGAGGGACACAGCATTTT. Translation: CASGLRGTQHF. V and J are TRBV12-5 and TRBJ1-5; weak D call: TRBD1 (6 bases). The CDR3 sequence is 11 residues long. In germline, CDR1 is LGHNT, CDR2 FRNRAP. Trimming took 3 bases from V and 13 from J, leaving 10 bases between them.

This clone was observed a single time. The V and J genes are TRBV4-1 and TRBJ1-2; tentatively, D is TRBD1 (6 bases). CDR3 length: 17 residues. V was trimmed by 2 bases and J by 0 bases, leaving 16 bases between them. CDR1 and CDR2 from the germline V gene are MGHRA and YSYEKL. This chain's CDR3 is CASSQPGRDTANYGYTF. Written as DNA, the CDR3 is TGCGCCAGCAGCCAACCCGGTAGGGACACAGCTAACTATGGCTACACCTTC.

The rearrangement joins TRBV2 to TRBJ1-3; 7 bases map to TRBD1. The CDR3 has 14 residues. Trimming removed 4 bases from V and 5 bases from J; junction bases left unmatched: 5. The germline gives CDR1 SNHLY, CDR2 FYNNEI. In DNA, the CDR3 is TGTGCCAGCAGTGGTACAGGGGTCCGAAACACCATATATTTT. It encodes CASSGTGVRNTIYF.

The rearrangement links TRBV9 to TRBJ1-5, with TRBD1 as a possible D gene (5 bases). V lost 0 bases and J lost 7, with 17 bases in between. The CDR3 has 16 amino acids. Germline CDR1 and CDR2: SGDLS and YYNGEE. CDR3 nucleotide sequence: TGTGCCAGCAGCGTAGTGGGCAGGGTTGTAGTGCAGCCCCAGCATTTT. Protein: CASSVVGRVVVQPQHF.

J is TRBJ1-2 and V is TRBV5-4; D possibly corresponds to TRBD1 (6 bases). V dropped 0 bases and J dropped 8 bases, with 17 bases sitting between them. Germline-derived CDR1 and CDR2 are SGHNT and YYREEE (reference sequence). The CDR3 totals 15 residues. This CDR3 reads CASSLASQGEEGYTF. The CDR3 DNA follows: TGTGCCAGCAGCTTGGCCTCACAGGGAGAAGAAGGCTACACCTTC. The variable domain in full, completed from reference TRBV5-4 and TRBJ1-2, reads ETGVTQSPTHLIKTRGQQVTLRCSSQSGHNTVSWYQQALGQGPQFIFQYYREEENGRGNFPPRFSGLQFPNYSSELNVNALELDDSALYLCASSLASQGEEGYTFGSGTRLTVV.

This chain uses TRBV12-5 with TRBJ2-3; 10 bases map to TRBD1. This CDR3 comprises 15 residues. Looked up from germline, CDR1 is LGHNT and CDR2 is FRNRAP. V was pared by 4 bases and J by 4 bases, with 5 bases of the junction left unmatched. This CDR3 is CASGSGQGMADTQYF. CDR3 nucleotide sequence: TGTGCTAGTGGTTCGGGACAGGGGATGGCAGATACGCAGTATTTT. The full variable domain, in which reference TRBV12-5 and TRBJ2-3 provide the parts outside the CDR3, is DARVTQTPRHKVTEMGQEVTMRCQPILGHNTVFWYRQTMMQGLELLAYFRNRAPLDDSGMPKDRFSAEMPDATLATLKIQPSEPRDSAVYFCASGSGQGMADTQYFGPGTRLTVL.

The J gene is TRBJ2-2, the V gene TRBV30; no definite D call. Trimming stripped 4 bases from V and 4 bases from J, with 10 bases between. The germline V gene has CDR1 GTSNPN and CDR2 SVGIG (reference sequence). The CDR3 length is 13 residues. In nucleotides, the CDR3 is TGTGCCTGGACCGTTCGGAGCACCGGGGAGCTGTTTTTT. Its protein product is CAWTVRSTGELFF.

V and J are TRBV28 and TRBJ2-7; 9 bases line up with TRBD2. This CDR3 contains 15 residues. The germline gives CDR1 MDHEN, CDR2 SYDVKM. The V segment lost 6 bases and the J segment 0 bases; nucleotides outside the gene matches: 6. The CDR3 reads CASRVAGVSSYEQYF. In nucleotides, the CDR3 is TGTGCCAGCAGGGTAGCGGGAGTCTCCTCCTACGAGCAGTACTTC.

The J gene is TRBJ2-3, the V gene TRBV11-2; 7 nucleotides align to TRBD2. The CDR3 has 17 residues. Germline assignment: CDR1 SGHAT and CDR2 FQNNGV. The junction had 10 bases not matched to a gene; V was cut back by 0 bases and J by 4 bases. CDR3 nucleotides: TGTGCCAGCAGCTTAGATCGGGGTAGCGGGCTACCAGATACGCAGTATTTT. It yields the protein CASSLDRGSGLPDTQYF. Full variable domain (remainder filled in from reference TRBV11-2 and TRBJ2-3): EAGVAQSPRYKIIEKRQSVAFWCNPISGHATLYWYQQILGQGPKLLIQFQNNGVVDDSQLPKDRFSAERLKGVDSTLKIQPAKLEDSAVYLCASSLDRGSGLPDTQYFGPGTRLTVL.

The genes are TRBV7-2 and TRBJ1-3; D call uncertain. This CDR3 contains 14 residues. V was trimmed by 3 bases and J by 0 bases, leaving 6 bases between them. Germline V gene data show CDR1 as SGHTA and CDR2 as FQGNSA. This CDR3 is CASSFSGSGNTIYF. The CDR3 nucleotides are TGTGCCAGCAGCTTCAGTGGCTCTGGAAACACCATATATTTT.

This chain links TRBV15 with TRBJ2-1, with 9 bases fitting TRBD2. With V trimmed by 5 bases and J by 6 bases, 8 bases remained unmatched. Germline-derived CDR1 and CDR2 are LNHNV and YYDKDF (reference sequence). The CDR3 has 15 amino acids. CDR3 protein: CATSERLAGANEQFF. CDR3 nucleotide sequence: TGTGCCACCAGCGAGCGATTAGCGGGAGCCAATGAGCAGTTCTTC.

The count of this clone is one. This CDR3 is CASSPIFIAGEETQYF. CDR3 DNA: TGTGCCAGCTCACCAATTTTTATAGCGGGAGAAGAGACCCAGTACTTC. The chain has TRBV18 and TRBJ2-5, with 9 bases matching TRBD2. CDR1 is KGHSH and CDR2 is LQKENI in the germline V gene. The CDR3 consists of 16 residues. V lost 2 bases and J lost 3; bases outside the gene matches: 7.

This clone was observed a few times. V and J are TRBV10-2 and TRBJ1-5; D unresolved. Germline assignment: CDR1 WSHSY and CDR2 SAAADI. The CDR3 length is 12 residues. Deletions cut 2 bases from V and 6 bases from J, with 5 bases between. The CDR3 reads CASSEVGQPQHF. The CDR3 bases are TGCGCCAGCAGTGAGGTCGGTCAGCCCCAGCATTTT.